Shown below are 13 T cell receptor beta chains from a single sample sequenced in a study of T cell repertoires in cytomegalovirus infection. These TCRs' antigens remain unknown. TCRdb redid the calling of the reads with MiXCR, one entry per CDR3 protein. Among about 830,000 distinct CDR3 sequences listed, approximately 30% were seen once. The specimen comprised cultured CD8+ T cells from PBMCs, sampled from culture after CMV antigen stimulation. The receptors were sampled from a human donor in good health (CMV status not recorded). Some clones in this sample may be carry-over from other donors' samples.

Many counts were recorded for this clonotype. The chain links TRBV7-2 to TRBJ2-3, with D possibly matching TRBD1 (5 bases). The CDR3 covers 14 residues. Germline loops: CDR1 SGHTA, CDR2 FQGNSA. With 1 base removed from V and 5 bases from J, the gap between germline ends came to 10 bases. Here the CDR3 reads CASSLEGAVDTQYF. DNA for the CDR3: TGTGCCAGCAGCTTAGAAGGGGCTGTAGATACGCAGTATTTT.

This clonotype has at least ten counts. The rearrangement uses TRBV7-8 and TRBJ2-7; 10 nucleotides match TRBD1. This CDR3 has 13 amino acids. Germline V CDR1 and CDR2: SGHVS, FQNEAQ. Losses at the gene ends were 4 bases for V and 6 bases for J; bases not matched to a gene: 3. CDR3 protein: CASSSRTGGEQYV. The CDR3 DNA is TGTGCCAGCAGCTCGCGGACAGGGGGCGAGCAGTACGTC.

The V and J genes are TRBV5-5 and TRBJ1-2; unclear D gene. The V and J ends lost 1 base and 0 bases respectively, with 16 bases between them. CDR1 is SGHKS, CDR2 YYEKEE, per germline (reference sequence). The CDR3 contains 17 residues. This CDR3 reads CASSLTKTPSANYGYTF. In DNA, the CDR3 is TGTGCCAGCAGCTTGACCAAGACCCCATCGGCTAACTATGGCTACACCTTC.

This clonotype was counted only a few times. CDR3 DNA: TGTGCCAGCAGGCCCGGTCCATTTTATCAGCCCCAGCATTTT. It codes for CASRPGPFYQPQHF. This sequence joins TRBV27 and TRBJ1-5; D not resolved. The germline V gene encodes CDR1 MNHEY and CDR2 SMNVEV (reference sequence). This CDR3 spans 14 amino acids. Between the trimmed V and J ends, which lost 6 bases and 5 bases, there was a span of 14 bases.

V gene TRBV7-9 combines with J gene TRBJ1-1, with D maybe TRBD1 (5 bases). The germline V and J ends were trimmed by 2 bases and 4 bases, with 11 bases remaining between them. Germline V CDR1 and CDR2: SEHNR, FQNEAQ (reference sequence). This CDR3 comprises 14 residues. Here the CDR3 DNA reads TGTGCCAGCAGCTTATACGCGGGGGGCACTGAAGCTTTCTTT. Translation gives CASSLYAGGTEAFF.

V gene TRBV27 combines with J gene TRBJ2-3; 13 positions agree with TRBD2. The CDR3 covers 19 residues. V shed 6 bases and J 0 bases; nucleotides not matched to a gene: 12. CDR1 MNHEY and CDR2 SMNVEV come from the germline V gene (reference sequence). The chain's CDR3 is CASSPGGTSGARSTDTQYF. In DNA form, the CDR3 reads TGTGCCAGCAGCCCGGGAGGGACTAGCGGGGCGAGAAGCACAGATACGCAGTATTTT.

As to this clonotype: Just one base apart from a much larger clone, this may be a read error. V usage is TRBV7-8 and J usage is TRBJ2-3; 9 bases line up with TRBD2. The CDR3 totals 17 residues. The germline gives CDR1 SGHVS, CDR2 FQNEAQ. Trimming removed 0 bases from V and 5 bases from J; junction bases left unmatched: 9. For the CDR3, the DNA is TGTGCCAGCAGCTTAGCGAGGAGCGGGGGGCTGGTAGATACGCAGTATTTT. Translation: CASSLARSGGLVDTQYF. The variable domain in full, with the rest retrieved from reference TRBV7-8 and TRBJ2-3, is GAGVSQSPRYKVAKRGQDVALRCDPISGHVSLFWYQQALGQGPEFLTYFQNEAQLDKSGLPSDRFFAERPEGSVSTLKIQRTQQEDSAVYLCASSLARSGGLVDTQYFGPGTRLTVL.

This clonotype was counted between two and nine times. This rearrangement joins TRBV12-5 to TRBJ2-3; 10 nucleotides match TRBD2. From germline, CDR1 is LGHNT and CDR2 FRNRAP. J gave up 2 bases and V 4 bases, and 6 bases lay outside the gene matches. The CDR3 consists of 16 residues. The CDR3, as DNA: TGTGCTAGTGGTTCCTGGACTAGCGGCAACACAGATACGCAGTATTTT. Its translation is CASGSWTSGNTDTQYF.

As concerns this clonotype: A read error may account for a junction end that differs from germline. The rearrangement uses TRBV28 and TRBJ2-5; TRBD1 matches 7 bases. CDR3 length equals 15 residues. CDR1 is MDHEN, CDR2 SYDVKM, per germline. CDR3 in amino acids: CVSRPDRMSWETQYF. CDR3 nucleotide sequence: TGTGTCAGCAGACCGGACAGGATGTCTTGGGAGACCCAGTACTTC.

The chain employs TRBV2 and TRBJ2-6, with D perhaps matching TRBD2 (5 bases). V was cut by 6 bases and J by 4 bases, with 10 bases left in between. This CDR3 has 14 amino acids. Germline CDR1 and CDR2: SNHLY and FYNNEI. The CDR3 region is CASRAGGGANVLTF. The CDR3 bases are TGTGCCAGCAGGGCCGGAGGAGGGGCCAACGTCCTGACTTTC.

This clonotype showed up many times. The chain combines TRBV15 with TRBJ1-1; TRBD1 might be the D (5 bases). Trimming shortened V by 0 bases and J by 2 bases, and 13 bases separated the two germline ends. In germline, CDR1 is LNHNV, CDR2 YYDKDF (reference sequence). The CDR3 loop spans 16 amino acids. The CDR3 is CATSRDLGTLNTEAFF. The CDR3 DNA reads TGTGCCACCAGCAGAGATCTCGGGACCCTAAACACTGAAGCTTTCTTT.

This chain connects TRBV6-2 or TRBV6-3 to TRBJ1-5; 10 bases align to TRBD1. Per germline, CDR1 MNHEY and CDR2 SVGEGT. The CDR3 covers 15 residues. J was trimmed by 2 bases and V by 7 bases; bases with no gene match: 5. The CDR3 region has the DNA TGTGCCAGCACTTGGACAGGGGGTGGCAATCAGCCCCAGCATTTT. Its translation is CASTWTGGGNQPQHF.

This chain links TRBV4-1 with TRBJ2-1; D might be TRBD1 (6 bases). The V gene lost 3 bases and the J gene lost 10 bases, with 13 bases spanning the gap. This CDR3 contains 13 residues. Germline loops: CDR1 MGHRA, CDR2 YSYEKL. CDR3 sequence (DNA): TGCGCCAGCAGCCAGTCGACAGGCAAGGAGCAGTTCTTC. Its protein is CASSQSTGKEQFF.